A single sample gave rise to the 24 T cell receptor beta chains below, sequenced in a study of beta chain features in type 1 diabetes. Isolated RNA was reverse transcribed in full, so expressed TCRB transcripts were sequenced. Profiled with immunoSEQ multiplex PCR; TCRdb holds only in-frame clones, not every one. Of 240,000 or so clones listed, around 21% are singletons. Their specific antigens are unknown. Overall study findings and caveats: All four CD4+ subsets of Type 1 diabetes patients contained TCRB CDR3s that were moderately but significantly shorter.

The sequencing sample was made of naive CD4+ T cells from blood. These TCRs come from a middle-aged woman with type 1 diabetes.

This clone came up a few times. V and J are TRBV7-2 and TRBJ1-2; D might be TRBD1 (6 bases). The CDR3 covers 12 residues. Germline CDR1 SGHTA, CDR2 FQGNSA. Trimming removed 5 bases from V and 8 bases from J, with 12 bases in between. CDR3 sequence (DNA): TGTGCCAGCAGCCCACAGGGAGGGGGCTACACCTTC. Translation gives CASSPQGGGYTF.

The chain employs TRBV25-1 and TRBJ2-1, with 12 positions matching TRBD2. Germline V CDR1 and CDR2: MGHDK, SYGVNS. CDR3 length equals 13 residues. The J segment lost 7 bases and the V segment lost 7 bases, leaving 2 bases of the junction unmatched. The CDR3 sequence: CASNLAGGNEQFF. The CDR3 bases are TGTGCCAGCAACCTAGCGGGGGGGAATGAGCAGTTCTTC. Looking up the rest from reference TRBV25-1 and TRBJ2-1 gives the full variable domain: EADIYQTPRYLVIGTGKKITLECSQTMGHDKMYWYQQDPGMELHLIHYSYGVNSTEKGDLSSESTVSRIRTEHFPLTLESARPSHTSQYLCASNLAGGNEQFFGPGTRLTVL.

This clone has only a few counts. This sequence joins TRBV18 and TRBJ2-1, with TRBD2 as a possible D gene (5 bases). Trimming shortened V by 6 bases and J by 7 bases, and 10 bases separated the two germline ends. This CDR3 is built from 12 residues. CDR1 and CDR2 from the germline V gene are KGHSH and LQKENI. This CDR3 reads CASSLWENEQFF. As DNA, the CDR3 is TGTGCCAGCTCCCTTTGGGAGAATGAGCAGTTCTTC.

The V call is TRBV4-3, the J call TRBJ2-6; 10 bases agree with TRBD2. In germline, CDR1 is LGHNA, CDR2 YSLEER. V lost 4 bases to trimming and J lost 2 bases; unmatched junction nucleotides: 8. The CDR3 length is 18 residues. CDR3 amino acids: CASSRVLGLAAGANVLTF. As DNA, the CDR3 is TGCGCCAGCAGCCGAGTCCTAGGACTAGCGGCTGGGGCCAACGTCCTGACTTTC.

In this sample, this clone turned up a few times. CDR3 coding DNA: TGTGCCAGCTCGTCCCCCCCAGAAAGAGGGCCGTACTTC. Translated: CASSSPPERGPYF. The chain recombines TRBV28 with TRBJ2-4; TRBD2 is a possible D gene (5 bases). Germline V gives CDR1 MDHEN, CDR2 SYDVKM. The CDR3 totals 13 residues. Trimming took off 8 bases at V and 15 bases at J, with 23 bases between the two ends.

J is TRBJ2-7 and V is TRBV20-1; 7 bases are a match to TRBD1. J lost 6 bases, V lost 8 bases, and 7 bases had no gene match. This CDR3 is 11 amino acids long. The germline gives CDR1 DFQATT, CDR2 SNEGSKA (reference sequence). CDR3 sequence reads: CSTRRGSEQYF. In DNA, the CDR3 is TGCAGTACTCGCAGGGGGAGCGAGCAGTACTTC.

This rearrangement joins TRBV28 to TRBJ2-5; 9 positions match TRBD2. The CDR3 consists of 15 residues. The J segment lost 4 bases and the V segment lost 2 bases, leaving 5 bases of the junction unmatched. Germline CDR1 reads MDHEN; CDR2 reads SYDVKM. The CDR3 coding sequence is TGTGCCAGCAGTTTAGGGGGCGGGAGGGCAGAGACCCAGTACTTC. Encoded protein: CASSLGGGRAETQYF.

This clone was detected only a few times. This chain links TRBV5-6 with TRBJ2-5; 7 bases match TRBD1. Germline trimming cut 5 bases from V and 1 base from J; bases unmatched to any gene: 2. The germline CDR1 and CDR2 sequences are SGHDT and YYEEEE. CDR3 length: 13 amino acids. CDR3 amino acids: CASRRQGQETQYF. CDR3 nucleotides: TGTGCCAGCAGGAGACAGGGCCAAGAGACCCAGTACTTC.

V and J are TRBV27 and TRBJ2-1; D not certain. CDR1 is MNHEY and CDR2 is SMNVEV in the germline V gene (reference sequence). Deletions cut 4 bases from V and 10 bases from J, with 11 bases between. This CDR3 has 12 residues. The CDR3 nucleotides are TGTGCCAGCAGTTCCCTCCAGCGAGAGCAGTTCTTC. Encoded protein: CASSSLQREQFF.

This chain connects TRBV14 to TRBJ2-1; 8 bases agree with TRBD2. CDR1 is SGHDN, CDR2 FVKESK, per germline. The CDR3 covers 16 residues. Trimming at V came to 0 bases and at J to 7 bases, leaving 8 bases not matched to a gene. The DNA for the CDR3 is TGTGCCAGCAGCCAAGATTCGAGCGGGGGTAGGAATGAGCAGTTCTTC. Its protein product is CASSQDSSGGRNEQFF.

Only a few counts were recorded for this clone. This chain uses TRBV27 with TRBJ1-1; 7 bases are a match to TRBD1. Per the germline V gene, CDR1 is MNHEY and CDR2 is SMNVEV (reference sequence). The J segment lost 0 bases and the V segment lost 5 bases, leaving 6 bases of the junction unmatched. CDR3 size: 15 residues. CDR3 DNA sequence: TGTGCCAGCAGTCCGGGACAGTATATGAACACTGAAGCTTTCTTT. Translated: CASSPGQYMNTEAFF.

There are a few counts of this clone. The genes are TRBV19 and TRBJ2-1, with unresolved D. The V and J ends lost 1 base and 0 bases respectively, with 7 bases between them. CDR1 and CDR2 (germline): LNHDA, SQIVND (reference sequence). The length of the CDR3 is 15 residues. CDR3 nucleotide sequence: TGTGCCAGTAGTATAGGCCTAAGCTCCTACAATGAGCAGTTCTTC. The encoded protein is CASSIGLSSYNEQFF.

V gene TRBV5-6 combines with J gene TRBJ1-2, with no clear D. There are 14 residues in the CDR3. From germline, CDR1 is SGHDT and CDR2 YYEEEE. V was shortened by 4 bases and J by 8 bases, with 18 bases between the two germline ends. The CDR3 region has the DNA TGTGCCAGCAGCCCGCACGCGGCCCCACGGGGCTACACCTTC. It specifies CASSPHAAPRGYTF.

V and J are TRBV29-1 and TRBJ1-4; D is unresolved. The CDR3 consists of 13 residues. Germline V gene sequence: CDR1 SQVTM, CDR2 ANQGSEA. Trimming cost V 5 bases and J 1 base, with 8 bases left between them. The CDR3 here is CSVRRGTNEKLFF. The CDR3 nucleotides are TGCAGCGTTAGGCGAGGAACTAATGAAAAACTGTTTTTT.

A few counts support this clone. The V call is TRBV5-1, the J call TRBJ1-1, with D possibly matching TRBD1 (6 bases). The CDR3 sequence is 14 residues long. Per germline, CDR1 SGHRS and CDR2 YFSETQ. Between the trimmed V and J ends, which lost 4 bases and 0 bases, there was a span of 10 bases. The CDR3 region is CASSRTEMNTEAFF. CDR3 bases: TGCGCCAGCAGCCGGACAGAGATGAACACTGAAGCTTTCTTT.

The sample holds a few counts of this clone. The gene calls are TRBV5-1 and TRBJ1-1; 8 bases match TRBD1. The V and J ends lost 4 bases and 5 bases, in that order; junction bases with no gene match: 4. CDR3 length: 13 residues. In germline, CDR1 is SGHRS, CDR2 YFSETQ. The CDR3 loop is CASSQGANTEAFF. CDR3 sequence (DNA): TGCGCCAGCAGCCAGGGGGCGAATACTGAAGCTTTCTTT.

The chain uses TRBV7-2 and TRBJ2-6; 8 bases align to TRBD1. Trimming cost V 5 bases and J 0 bases; bases outside gene matches: 9. The CDR3 is made up of 18 amino acids. Germline loops: CDR1 SGHTA, CDR2 FQGNSA. CDR3 residues: CASSPGQGVSSGANVLTF. CDR3 DNA: TGTGCCAGCAGCCCTGGACAGGGAGTCAGCTCTGGGGCCAACGTCCTGACTTTC.

The rearrangement links TRBV7-9 to TRBJ2-7; 10 bases line up with TRBD1. The germline gives CDR1 SEHNR, CDR2 FQNEAQ (reference sequence). Trimming cost V 0 bases and J 7 bases; bases outside gene matches: 9. CDR3 length equals 16 residues. For the CDR3, the DNA is TGTGCCAGCAGCTTAGCCCTCGGGACAGGGGTAAGAGAGCAGTACTTC. The encoded protein is CASSLALGTGVREQYF.

This clone was detected only a few times. This chain joins TRBV2 and TRBJ2-7, with D possibly TRBD1 on 5 matching bases. Between the trimmed V and J ends, which lost 6 bases and 2 bases, there was a span of 11 bases. Looked up from germline, CDR1 is SNHLY and CDR2 is FYNNEI. The CDR3 consists of 13 residues. The chain's CDR3 is CASSGQNTYEQYF. The CDR3, as DNA: TGTGCCAGCAGCGGACAAAATACCTACGAGCAGTACTTC.

V usage is TRBV28 and J usage is TRBJ1-2; D might be TRBD1 (5 bases). This CDR3 has 16 amino acids. Looked up from germline, CDR1 is MDHEN and CDR2 is SYDVKM. The V end lost 7 bases, the J end lost 0 bases, and 18 bases lay between the germline ends. The CDR3 region has the DNA TGTGCCAGCACCGCCGGAGGGGCGACAGCTAACTATGGCTACACCTTC. Amino acids: CASTAGGATANYGYTF.

This clone was seen more than once but under ten times. The CDR3: CSVVPIPEKYGYTF. CDR3 DNA sequence: TGCAGCGTTGTCCCCATTCCGGAGAAGTATGGCTACACCTTC. The rearrangement joins TRBV29-1 to TRBJ1-2; no definite D call. The V end lost 4 bases, the J end lost 5 bases, and 17 bases lay between the germline ends. From germline, CDR1 is SQVTM and CDR2 ANQGSEA. This CDR3 comprises 14 residues.

This clone has more than one count but fewer than ten. The V gene is TRBV19, the J gene TRBJ1-5; TRBD1 agrees at 7 bases. Germline CDR1 and CDR2: LNHDA and SQIVND (reference sequence). The CDR3 has 15 amino acids. V shed 7 bases and J 3 bases; nucleotides not matched to a gene: 9. CDR3 region: CASTPDRAINQPQHF. The CDR3 DNA follows: TGTGCCAGTACCCCCGACAGGGCCATCAATCAGCCCCAGCATTTT. The entire variable domain, with the rest obtained from reference TRBV19 and TRBJ1-5, is as follows: DGGITQSPKYLFRKEGQNVTLSCEQNLNHDAMYWYRQDPGQGLRLIYYSQIVNDFQKGDIAEGYSVSREKKESFPLTVTSAQKNPTAFYLCASTPDRAINQPQHFGDGTRLSIL.

The rearrangement joins TRBV4-3 to TRBJ1-4; TRBD1 matches 7 bases. The V segment lost 3 bases and the J segment 5 bases; nucleotides outside the gene matches: 9. The CDR3 is 16 residues long. Germline V gives CDR1 LGHNA, CDR2 YSLEER. The CDR3 DNA reads as TGCGCCAGCAGCCAGCAAACCGGGACAGAAAATGAAAAACTGTTTTTT. This translates into CASSQQTGTENEKLFF.

The rearrangement uses TRBV29-1 and TRBJ2-3; 7 bases fit TRBD1. V lost 5 bases to trimming and J lost 0 bases; unmatched junction nucleotides: 5. Germline V lookup: CDR1 SQVTM, CDR2 ANQGSEA. CDR3 length: 14 amino acids. The DNA of the CDR3 is TGCAGCGTTAAGAAGGGGGCAAGCACAGATACGCAGTATTTT. It encodes CSVKKGASTDTQYF.